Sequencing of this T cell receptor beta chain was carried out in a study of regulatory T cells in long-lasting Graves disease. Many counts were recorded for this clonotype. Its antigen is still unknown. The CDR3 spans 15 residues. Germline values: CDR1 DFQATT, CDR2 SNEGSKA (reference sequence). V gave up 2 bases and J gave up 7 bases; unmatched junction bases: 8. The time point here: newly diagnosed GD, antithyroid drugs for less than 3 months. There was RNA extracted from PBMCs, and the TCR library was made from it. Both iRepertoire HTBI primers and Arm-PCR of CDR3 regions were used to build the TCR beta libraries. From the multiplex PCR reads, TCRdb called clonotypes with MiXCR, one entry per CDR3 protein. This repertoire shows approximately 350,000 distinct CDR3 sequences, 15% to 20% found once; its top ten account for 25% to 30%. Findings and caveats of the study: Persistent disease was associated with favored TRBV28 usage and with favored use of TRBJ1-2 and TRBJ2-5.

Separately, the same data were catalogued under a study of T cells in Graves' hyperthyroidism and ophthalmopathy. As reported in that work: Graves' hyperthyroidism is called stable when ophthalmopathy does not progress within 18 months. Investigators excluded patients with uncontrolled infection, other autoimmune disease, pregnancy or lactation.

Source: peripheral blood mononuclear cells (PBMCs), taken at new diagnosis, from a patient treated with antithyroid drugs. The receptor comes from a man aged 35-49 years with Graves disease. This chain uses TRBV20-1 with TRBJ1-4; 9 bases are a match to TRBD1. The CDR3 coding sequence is TGCAGTGCTAGAAGCCCCGGACAGGGGCCTGAAAAACTGTTTTTT. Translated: CSARSPGQGPEKLFF.